These 23 T cell receptor beta chains were all obtained from the same sample, sequenced in a study of identical twins. TCRdb itself ran the 5' RACE reads through MiXCR, one entry per CDR3 protein. The table records about 520,000 distinct CDR3 sequences, around 20% of them present only once. The same data also contributed to another study, on T cells expressing NK-cell markers.

The sequenced sample consisted of CD4+ T cells sorted from blood. All receptors come from a young woman in good health.

This clonotype has only a few counts. V and J are TRBV5-6 and TRBJ1-1; 9 nucleotides line up with TRBD1. Germline V lookup: CDR1 SGHDT, CDR2 YYEEEE. V dropped 4 bases and J dropped 6; count of bases not matched to a gene: 13. The CDR3 covers 16 residues. This chain's CDR3 is CASSMRTGGILAEAFF. CDR3 coding DNA: TGTGCCAGCAGCATGAGAACAGGGGGCATACTCGCTGAAGCTTTCTTT.

This chain links TRBV7-2 with TRBJ2-6; 8 positions agree with TRBD1. CDR3 size: 15 residues. CDR1 is SGHTA and CDR2 is FQGNSA in the germline V gene. Germline trimming cut 5 bases from V and 3 bases from J; bases unmatched to any gene: 3. CDR3 in amino acids: CASSRQGIGANVLTF. The CDR3 DNA reads TGTGCCAGCAGCCGACAGGGGATTGGGGCCAACGTCCTGACTTTC.

This clonotype was detected a few times. The chain links TRBV12-3 or TRBV12-4 to TRBJ2-2, with 13 nucleotides matching TRBD2. The J segment lost 4 bases and the V segment lost 7 bases, leaving 6 bases of the junction unmatched. The CDR3 is 16 residues long. CDR3 in amino acids: CASINGLAGVTGELFF. The CDR3 bases are TGTGCCAGCATTAACGGACTAGCGGGAGTCACCGGGGAGCTGTTTTTT.

This clonotype was detected only a few times. The rearrangement links TRBV20-1 to TRBJ2-1, with D uncertain. Trimming removed 7 bases from V and 9 bases from J, with 13 bases in between. CDR3 length equals 11 residues. Germline-derived CDR1 and CDR2 are DFQATT and SNEGSKA (reference sequence). DNA for the CDR3: TGCAGTGGTGACCAACGAGGTGAGCAGTTCTTC. Translation gives CSGDQRGEQFF.

J is TRBJ2-1 and V is TRBV24-1; 10 bases match TRBD2. The CDR3 has 14 amino acids. V was pared by 0 bases and J by 10 bases, with 2 bases of the junction left unmatched. From germline, CDR1 is KGHDR and CDR2 SFDVKD. This CDR3 is CATSDLNSGREQFF. Here the CDR3 DNA reads TGTGCCACCAGTGATTTGAATAGCGGGAGGGAGCAGTTCTTC.

This clonotype came up a few times. Possible read error: a much larger clone is one base away. The chain links TRBV5-6 to TRBJ2-5; the match to TRBD1 covers 9 bases. Trimming removed 2 bases from V and 5 bases from J; junction bases left unmatched: 1. The CDR3 has 13 amino acids. Germline V lookup: CDR1 SGHDT, CDR2 YYEEEE. The CDR3 coding sequence is TGTGCCAGCAGCTTCGACAGGGGGGAGACCCAGTACTTC. It yields the protein CASSFDRGETQYF.

V gene TRBV6-5 combines with J gene TRBJ1-2; no definite D call. Germline lookup yields CDR1 MNHEY and CDR2 SVGAGI. V dropped 2 bases and J dropped 4 bases, with 11 bases sitting between them. The CDR3 has 14 residues. The CDR3 here is CASSYVRGAYGYTF. CDR3 in DNA: TGTGCCAGCAGTTACGTCCGGGGAGCCTATGGCTACACCTTC.

This clonotype was recorded a few times. The genes are TRBV5-1 and TRBJ2-3; D is uncertain. V was pared by 0 bases and J by 6 bases, with 8 bases between. The CDR3 sequence is 13 residues long. From germline, CDR1 is SGHRS and CDR2 YFSETQ. The chain's CDR3 is CASSLETWDTQYF. In nucleotides, the CDR3 is TGCGCCAGCAGCTTGGAGACCTGGGATACGCAGTATTTT.

In its sample, this clonotype was seen a few times. The genes are TRBV12-3 or TRBV12-4 and TRBJ1-2; tentatively, D is TRBD1 (5 bases). The CDR3 contains 14 residues. Deletions cut 2 bases from V and 4 bases from J, with 11 bases between. This chain's CDR3 is CASSLSGQTYGYTF. As DNA, the CDR3 is TGTGCCAGCAGTTTATCGGGGCAGACCTATGGCTACACCTTC.

This clonotype has a handful of counts. The V call is TRBV6-1, the J call TRBJ1-5, with D uncertain. The CDR3 is 12 residues long. Deletions cut 8 bases from V and 6 bases from J, with 11 bases between. The germline CDR1 and CDR2 sequences are MNHNS and SASEGT. For the CDR3, the DNA is TGTGCCAGCGGATCGACTTTTCAGCCCCAGCATTTT. Translated: CASGSTFQPQHF.

This clonotype was seen only a few times. V and J are TRBV5-1 and TRBJ2-7; 8 positions agree with TRBD1. V was pared by 1 base and J by 6 bases, with 3 bases of the junction left unmatched. Germline CDR1 SGHRS, CDR2 YFSETQ. The CDR3 sequence is 13 residues long. The DNA for the CDR3 is TGCGCCAGCAGCTTGCCGACAGGGGTCGAGCAGTACTTC. Translated, it gives CASSLPTGVEQYF.

The chain joins TRBV20-1 to TRBJ2-7; maybe TRBD2 (7 bases). There are 13 residues in the CDR3. CDR1 is DFQATT, CDR2 SNEGSKA, per germline (reference sequence). V lost 6 bases to trimming and J lost 2 bases, with 14 bases between them. The CDR3 nucleotides read TGCAGTGCCCTGGGGGGGCTTACCTACGAGCAGTACTTC. It encodes CSALGGLTYEQYF.

This chain connects TRBV7-9 to TRBJ2-3, with 7 positions matching TRBD2. The CDR3 is 16 amino acids. Germline lookup yields CDR1 SEHNR and CDR2 FQNEAQ (reference sequence). The V and J ends lost 4 bases and 0 bases, in that order; junction bases with no gene match: 7. CDR3 in amino acids: CASSSHAGRSTDTQYF. In DNA form, the CDR3 reads TGTGCCAGCAGCTCTCATGCCGGGAGGAGCACAGATACGCAGTATTTT.

This clonotype was recorded a few times. V and J are TRBV14 and TRBJ2-7, with D tentatively TRBD1 (6 bases). Trimming took off 3 bases at V and 1 base at J, with 13 bases between the two ends. Germline V lookup: CDR1 SGHDN, CDR2 FVKESK. The CDR3 length is 15 residues. The CDR3 nucleotides are TGTGCCAGCAGCCACGTAGGGGGTCGGTCCTACGAGCAGTACTTC. Amino acid sequence: CASSHVGGRSYEQYF.

The chain recombines TRBV6-1 with TRBJ2-7; TRBD2 aligns across 15 bases. V dropped 10 bases and J dropped 5; count of bases not matched to a gene: 6. Germline CDR1 is MNHNS and CDR2 is SASEGT. The CDR3 runs to 14 residues. CDR3 nucleotide sequence: TGTGCCACCTCAGGGACTAGCGGGAGGAACGAGCAGTACTTC. Translation gives CATSGTSGRNEQYF.

The rearrangement uses TRBV18 and TRBJ2-7; 11 bases fit TRBD2. The CDR3 loop spans 15 amino acids. Losses at the gene ends were 4 bases for V and 2 bases for J; bases not matched to a gene: 4. CDR1 and CDR2 (germline): KGHSH, LQKENI. The CDR3 sequence is CASSQGLAGPYEQYF. The CDR3 nucleotides read TGTGCCAGCTCACAAGGACTAGCGGGCCCCTACGAGCAGTACTTC.

This clonotype was recorded a few times. The V and J genes are TRBV5-1 and TRBJ1-1; D remains ambiguous. Looked up from germline, CDR1 is SGHRS and CDR2 is YFSETQ. V was cut by 0 bases and J by 11 bases, with 11 bases left in between. The CDR3 has 12 amino acids. The CDR3, as DNA: TGCGCCAGCAGCTTGGTGGAGGGCAGGGCTTTCTTT. Amino acid sequence: CASSLVEGRAFF.

The sample holds a few counts of this clonotype. This CDR3 reads CASSVYTYGYTF. Written as DNA, the CDR3 is TGTGCCAGTAGTGTCTACACCTATGGCTACACCTTC. This chain connects TRBV19 to TRBJ1-2; no clear D gene. The CDR3 contains 12 residues. V was cut by 5 bases and J by 4 bases, with 8 bases left in between. CDR1 and CDR2 from the germline V gene are LNHDA and SQIVND (reference sequence).

V and J are TRBV2 and TRBJ1-2; 9 positions match TRBD1. V lost 2 bases and J lost 3; bases outside the gene matches: 7. CDR3 length: 16 amino acids. The germline CDR1 and CDR2 sequences are SNHLY and FYNNEI. CDR3 loop: CASSETGGAEDYGYTF. The CDR3 coding sequence is TGTGCCAGCAGTGAAACAGGGGGCGCCGAGGACTATGGCTACACCTTC.

In its sample, this clonotype was seen once. The V call is TRBV20-1, the J call TRBJ2-1; 8 bases map to TRBD1. In germline, CDR1 is DFQATT, CDR2 SNEGSKA (reference sequence). V dropped 0 bases and J dropped 8; count of bases not matched to a gene: 9. CDR3 size: 15 residues. This chain's CDR3 is CSARDSGGVGDEQFF. The CDR3 DNA is TGCAGTGCTAGAGACTCAGGGGGCGTGGGAGATGAGCAGTTCTTC.

The chain combines TRBV20-1 with TRBJ2-1; a weak D match, TRBD2 (5 bases). V was trimmed by 4 bases and J by 10 bases, leaving 11 bases between them. The CDR3 totals 11 residues. Germline V CDR1 and CDR2: DFQATT, SNEGSKA (reference sequence). The CDR3 sequence: CSANPEREQFF. CDR3 sequence (DNA): TGCAGTGCTAACCCAGAGCGGGAGCAGTTCTTC.

The chain employs TRBV20-1 and TRBJ2-3; no definite D call. The CDR3 totals 12 residues. Between the trimmed V and J ends, which lost 0 bases and 1 base, there was a span of 2 bases. The germline CDR1 and CDR2 sequences are DFQATT and SNEGSKA (reference sequence). CDR3 sequence (DNA): TGCAGTGCTAGAGATCGCACAGATACGCAGTATTTT. Translating it yields CSARDRTDTQYF.

This clonotype was counted between two and nine times. The genes are TRBV9 and TRBJ2-1, with 7 nucleotides matching TRBD1. Losses at the gene ends were 5 bases for V and 7 bases for J; bases not matched to a gene: 12. This CDR3 has 15 amino acids. Germline loops: CDR1 SGDLS, CDR2 YYNGEE. The CDR3: CASRPTLQGENEQFF. The CDR3 DNA sequence: TGTGCCAGCAGACCTACCCTCCAGGGGGAGAATGAGCAGTTCTTC.